The 32 T cell receptor beta chains listed next were all sequenced from one sample in a study of cytomegalovirus exposure and HLA in healthy donors. The PCR used 60 Vbeta and 13 Jbeta primers. The protocol was immunoSEQ multiplex PCR, while the TCRdb copy is restricted to in-frame clones and leaves out a portion. The sample yields about 110,000 clones, more than 75% seen once. Sequencing was done on a sample of PBMCs. The receptors stem from a man aged 35 to 55 in good health and CMV-seronegative.

This rearrangement joins TRBV15 to TRBJ1-1; D remains unclear. Deletions cut 0 bases from V and 0 bases from J, with 5 bases between. Germline V CDR1 and CDR2: LNHNV, YYDKDF (reference sequence). The CDR3 totals 14 residues. As DNA, the CDR3 is TGTGCCACCAGCAGAGATCGAGTGAACACTGAAGCTTTCTTT. Translated, it gives CATSRDRVNTEAFF.

This chain joins TRBV19 and TRBJ1-2; 9 bases are shared with TRBD1. The CDR3 sequence is 15 residues long. V dropped 5 bases and J dropped 7; count of bases not matched to a gene: 11. The germline gives CDR1 LNHDA, CDR2 SQIVND (reference sequence). This CDR3 is CASSPRDRESSGYTF. CDR3 in DNA: TGTGCCAGTAGTCCCCGGGACAGGGAAAGCTCTGGCTACACCTTC.

This clone was counted once. The chain is built from TRBV2 and TRBJ1-6, with TRBD1 matching over 7 bases. CDR3 length equals 14 residues. Trimming took 3 bases from V and 6 from J; bases not matched to a gene: 2. Germline CDR1 SNHLY, CDR2 FYNNEI. The DNA of the CDR3 is TGTGCCAGCAGTGAGACAGGGCCTAATTCACCCCTCCACTTT. Its protein product is CASSETGPNSPLHF.

V usage is TRBV7-8 and J usage is TRBJ2-5, with 9 bases aligning to TRBD1. V lost 5 bases to trimming and J lost 4 bases; unmatched junction nucleotides: 5. This CDR3 contains 14 residues. Looked up from germline, CDR1 is SGHVS and CDR2 is FQNEAQ. Written as DNA, the CDR3 is TGTGCCAGCAGCCTAGGGACAGGGAGAGAGACCCAGTACTTC. Its protein is CASSLGTGRETQYF.

The V call is TRBV28, the J call TRBJ2-7, with D possibly TRBD1 on 6 matching bases. The CDR3 is 14 amino acids. V was trimmed by 6 bases and J by 3 bases, leaving 15 bases between them. Germline CDR1 MDHEN, CDR2 SYDVKM. The DNA for the CDR3 is TGTGCCAGCAGGGATGGGACAAAAAACTACGAGCAGTACTTC. Protein sequence: CASRDGTKNYEQYF. Supplemented by reference TRBV28 and TRBJ2-7, the full variable domain reads DVKVTQSSRYLVKRTGEKVFLECVQDMDHENMFWYRQDPGLGLRLIYFSYDVKMKEKGDIPEGYSVSREKKERFSLILESASTNQTSMYLCASRDGTKNYEQYFGPGTRLTVT.

This clone showed up just a few times. This chain joins TRBV11-1 and TRBJ2-2; no firm D call. Deletions cut 6 bases from V and 3 bases from J, with 11 bases between. The germline gives CDR1 SGHAT, CDR2 FQDESV (reference sequence). CDR3 size: 14 residues. This CDR3 reads CASSPRFHTGELFF. The CDR3 nucleotides are TGTGCCAGCAGTCCCAGATTTCACACCGGGGAGCTGTTTTTT. The entire variable domain, with the rest obtained from reference TRBV11-1 and TRBJ2-2, is as follows: EAEVAQSPRYKITEKSQAVAFWCDPISGHATLYWYRQILGQGPELLVQFQDESVVDDSQLPKDRFSAERLKGVDSTLKIQPAELGDSAMYLCASSPRFHTGELFFGEGSRLTVL.

This chain connects TRBV21-1 to TRBJ2-3; no DNA check was done on the table's D call, TRBD1. TRBV21-1 is marked as a pseudogene. The CDR3 sequence is 17 residues long. The chain's CDR3 is CASPRGGKVGSTDTQYF. DNA for the CDR3: TGTGCCAGCCCCAGGGGTGGGAAGGTAGGAAGCACAGATACGCAGTATTTT.

The chain has TRBV28 and TRBJ2-7, with 8 bases identical to TRBD2. V gave up 6 bases and J gave up 0 bases; unmatched junction bases: 7. CDR3 length: 15 amino acids. Per the germline V gene, CDR1 is MDHEN and CDR2 is SYDVKM. CDR3: CASSVTSESSYEQYF. The DNA of the CDR3 is TGTGCCAGCAGCGTGACTAGCGAAAGCTCCTACGAGCAGTACTTC.

V usage is TRBV6-1 and J usage is TRBJ2-3; 12 bases map to TRBD2. After removal of 3 bases from V and 3 bases from J, the junction contained 7 bases not matched to a gene. The CDR3 length is 17 residues. Germline CDR1 reads MNHNS; CDR2 reads SASEGT. The CDR3 nucleotides are TGTGCCAGCAGTGACGGACTAGCGGGGTCTGGGACAGATACGCAGTATTTT. Its translation: CASSDGLAGSGTDTQYF.

CDR3 region: CASSFKQGLGTEAFF. For the CDR3, the DNA is TGCGCCAGCAGCTTTAAACAGGGGTTGGGCACTGAAGCTTTCTTT. V and J are TRBV5-1 and TRBJ1-1; 7 bases map to TRBD1. Germline CDR1 reads SGHRS; CDR2 reads YFSETQ. Trimming cost V 2 bases and J 4 bases; bases outside gene matches: 8. The CDR3 runs 15 residues.

This sequence joins TRBV25-1 and TRBJ1-1; a possible D gene is TRBD1 (5 bases). The length of the CDR3 is 12 residues. CDR1 MGHDK and CDR2 SYGVNS come from the germline V gene. Trimming removed 7 bases from V and 1 base from J, with 7 bases in between. The CDR3 spells CASTTGNTEAFF. The CDR3 coding sequence is TGTGCCAGCACCACAGGGAACACTGAAGCTTTCTTT.

This chain links TRBV2 with TRBJ1-2, with D possibly being TRBD1 (6 bases). Trimming shortened V by 5 bases and J by 8 bases, and 9 bases separated the two germline ends. Germline CDR1 is SNHLY and CDR2 is FYNNEI. CDR3 length equals 11 residues. Here the CDR3 reads CASSTGYGYTF. The CDR3 region has the DNA TGTGCCAGCAGTACAGGGTACGGCTACACCTTC.

The chain combines TRBV18 with TRBJ1-1; maybe TRBD1 (6 bases). The CDR3 runs 15 residues. The germline CDR1 and CDR2 sequences are KGHSH and LQKENI. V lost 6 bases, J lost 4 bases, and 18 bases lay in between. The CDR3: CASSQKDSTATEAFF. CDR3 nucleotides: TGTGCCAGCTCCCAGAAGGACAGTACAGCCACTGAAGCTTTCTTT. The full variable domain, in which reference TRBV18 and TRBJ1-1 provide the parts outside the CDR3, is NAGVMQNPRHLVRRRGQEARLRCSPMKGHSHVYWYRQLPEEGLKFMVYLQKENIIDESGMPKERFSAEFPKEGPSILRIQQVVRGDSAAYFCASSQKDSTATEAFFGQGTRLTVV.

V usage is TRBV7-2 and J usage is TRBJ1-5, with D perhaps TRBD1 (6 bases). V gave up 4 bases and J gave up 1 base, with 14 bases separating them. CDR1 and CDR2 (germline): SGHTA, FQGNSA. The CDR3 has 16 amino acids. The CDR3 protein is CASSSGVGGSNQPQHF. The CDR3, as DNA: TGTGCCAGCAGCTCAGGGGTAGGGGGAAGCAATCAGCCCCAGCATTTT.

The rearrangement joins TRBV2 to TRBJ1-2, with unresolved D. Germline CDR1 SNHLY, CDR2 FYNNEI. V dropped 5 bases and J dropped 6 bases, with 4 bases sitting between them. CDR3 length: 10 amino acids. The CDR3 nucleotides are TGTGCCAGCAGTTTTAATGGCTACACCTTC. Translated, it gives CASSFNGYTF.

The rearrangement links TRBV28 to TRBJ2-7; weak D call: TRBD2 (7 bases). Trimming took off 9 bases at V and 6 bases at J, with 15 bases between the two ends. Germline CDR1 is MDHEN and CDR2 is SYDVKM. This CDR3 is 12 amino acids long. CDR3 coding DNA: TGTGCCAGTAACGGGGGGCCGGGCGAGCAGTACTTC. This sequence encodes CASNGGPGEQYF.

The chain combines TRBV2 with TRBJ1-2; 7 nucleotides match TRBD1. Trimming at V came to 6 bases and at J to 7 bases, leaving 11 bases not matched to a gene. Germline CDR1 reads SNHLY; CDR2 reads FYNNEI. The CDR3 sequence is 14 residues long. CDR3 sequence: CASRAGVTGSGYTF. The DNA for the CDR3 is TGTGCCAGCAGGGCAGGAGTGACAGGGAGTGGCTACACCTTC.

The chain has TRBV10-3 and TRBJ1-4; TRBD1 might be the D (6 bases). This CDR3 region has 16 residues. The V and J ends lost 2 bases and 4 bases respectively, with 14 bases between them. CDR1 and CDR2 (germline): ENHRY, SYGVKD. This CDR3 is CAISETIGQSNEKLFF. CDR3 DNA sequence: TGTGCCATCAGTGAGACCATTGGACAGAGTAATGAAAAACTGTTTTTT.

This clone was observed a few times. The chain joins TRBV5-4 to TRBJ2-7; maybe TRBD2 (5 bases). The germline CDR1 and CDR2 sequences are SGHNT and YYREEE (reference sequence). This CDR3 comprises 14 residues. V dropped 4 bases and J dropped 3 bases, with 14 bases sitting between them. CDR3 sequence reads: CASSPYGVRYEQYF. DNA for the CDR3: TGTGCCAGCAGCCCGTACGGGGTTCGCTACGAGCAGTACTTC. Looking up the rest from reference TRBV5-4 and TRBJ2-7 gives the full variable domain: ETGVTQSPTHLIKTRGQQVTLRCSSQSGHNTVSWYQQALGQGPQFIFQYYREEENGRGNFPPRFSGLQFPNYSSELNVNALELDDSALYLCASSPYGVRYEQYFGPGTRLTVT.

The gene calls are TRBV19 and TRBJ2-7, with D perhaps matching TRBD1 (5 bases). The V and J ends lost 3 bases and 3 bases respectively, with 9 bases between them. This CDR3 region has 13 residues. CDR1 and CDR2 from the germline V gene are LNHDA and SQIVND (reference sequence). The CDR3 spells CASSMGQNYEQYF. The CDR3 nucleotides are TGTGCCAGTAGTATGGGGCAGAACTACGAGCAGTACTTC.

This rearrangement joins TRBV5-1 to TRBJ1-5, with a weak D call TRBD1 (5 bases). This CDR3 is 14 amino acids long. CDR1 and CDR2 from the germline V gene are SGHRS and YFSETQ. V lost 2 bases and J lost 4, with 10 bases in between. CDR3 sequence (DNA): TGCGCCAGCAGCTTATTTCCAGGGAATCAGCCCCAGCATTTT. Its translation is CASSLFPGNQPQHF.

This clone was seen a few times. The genes are TRBV19 and TRBJ1-2; 7 nucleotides match TRBD1. Unmatched junction bases numbered 10, after V lost 4 bases and J lost 8 bases. Germline V gives CDR1 LNHDA, CDR2 SQIVND (reference sequence). The CDR3 loop spans 14 amino acids. The DNA of the CDR3 is TGTGCCAGTAGTACCCGACAGGGAAGTGGAGGCTACACCTTC. Its translation is CASSTRQGSGGYTF.

The chain carries TRBV29-1 and TRBJ2-1; 8 bases match TRBD2. The CDR3 extends over 16 amino acids. J gave up 0 bases and V 3 bases, and 7 bases lay outside the gene matches. Germline V gene data show CDR1 as SQVTM and CDR2 as ANQGSEA. CDR3 DNA: TGCAGCGTTGATATAAGCGGGGGTTACTCCTACAATGAGCAGTTCTTC. This codes for CSVDISGGYSYNEQFF.

The genes are TRBV7-6 and TRBJ1-3; 11 bases fit TRBD1. The CDR3 length is 16 residues. Germline V gene data show CDR1 as SGHVS and CDR2 as FNYEAQ. V was clipped by 3 bases and J by 2 bases; unmatched bases: 3. The CDR3 DNA sequence: TGTGCCAGCAGCTTGGGGACAGGGGGAGCTGGAAACACCATATATTTT. It specifies CASSLGTGGAGNTIYF.

The chain combines TRBV6-5 with TRBJ1-6, with D perhaps matching TRBD1 (5 bases). V lost 4 bases to trimming and J lost 13 bases, with 11 bases between them. Germline assignment: CDR1 MNHEY and CDR2 SVGAGI. This CDR3 spans 12 amino acids. The CDR3 region is CASSSRGGPLHF. Here the CDR3 DNA reads TGTGCCAGCAGTTCCCGGGGGGGGCCCCTCCACTTT.

The table lists this clone with a few counts. The V call is TRBV5-8, the J call TRBJ2-2; 8 bases match TRBD2. After removal of 3 bases from V and 7 bases from J, the junction contained 17 bases not matched to a gene. The CDR3 is 18 amino acids. Per the germline V gene, CDR1 is SGHTS and CDR2 is YDEGEE. CDR3 residues: CASSSARTSPSRSGELFF. CDR3 bases: TGTGCCAGCAGCTCCGCCCGGACTAGCCCAAGTCGTAGCGGGGAGCTGTTTTTT.

Here the CDR3 DNA reads TGCGCCAGCAGCTTGGGCGGAACAGGCCCCGGGGAGCTGTTTTTT. Protein: CASSLGGTGPGELFF. The chain has TRBV5-1 and TRBJ2-2, with D perhaps TRBD1 (5 bases). The CDR3 spans 15 residues. Trimming pared 0 bases from V and 6 bases from J, leaving 12 bases between. The germline gives CDR1 SGHRS, CDR2 YFSETQ. Looking up the rest from reference TRBV5-1 and TRBJ2-2 gives the full variable domain: KAGVTQTPRYLIKTRGQQVTLSCSPISGHRSVSWYQQTPGQGLQFLFEYFSETQRNKGNFPGRFSGRQFSNSRSEMNVSTLELGDSALYLCASSLGGTGPGELFFGEGSRLTVL.

DNA of the CDR3: TGCGCCAGCAGCTTGCAGGGACAGGGGAACACCGGGGAGCTGTTTTTT. This sequence encodes CASSLQGQGNTGELFF. The V and J genes are TRBV5-1 and TRBJ2-2; 9 bases are a match to TRBD1. CDR3 length: 16 amino acids. V was clipped by 1 base and J by 1 base; unmatched bases: 2. CDR1 is SGHRS and CDR2 is YFSETQ in the germline V gene.

This chain uses TRBV5-1 with TRBJ1-2; no clear D. There are 12 residues in the CDR3. V dropped 4 bases and J dropped 8 bases, with 12 bases sitting between them. Looked up from germline, CDR1 is SGHRS and CDR2 is YFSETQ. The CDR3 reads CASSVAGEGYTF. DNA of the CDR3: TGCGCCAGCAGCGTCGCCGGTGAAGGCTACACCTTC.

This chain joins TRBV6-5 and TRBJ1-6; D is ambiguous. Germline V gives CDR1 MNHEY, CDR2 SVGAGI. The CDR3 totals 15 residues. V lost 5 bases and J 14 bases, leaving 22 bases between the germline ends. The CDR3 loop is CASSGGIGSIEALHF. The CDR3 nucleotides are TGTGCCAGCAGTGGCGGAATTGGATCAATTGAGGCCCTCCACTTT.

This chain connects TRBV5-6 to TRBJ2-1; the match to TRBD2 covers 10 bases. Losses at the gene ends were 2 bases for V and 8 bases for J; bases not matched to a gene: 7. The CDR3 spans 15 residues. Germline-derived CDR1 and CDR2 are SGHDT and YYEEEE. The CDR3: CASSLGVAGGHEQFF. Here the CDR3 DNA reads TGTGCCAGCAGCTTAGGAGTAGCGGGGGGCCATGAGCAGTTCTTC. The whole variable domain, remainder taken from reference TRBV5-6 and TRBJ2-1, is DAGVTQSPTHLIKTRGQQVTLRCSPKSGHDTVSWYQQALGQGPQFIFQYYEEEERQRGNFPDRFSGHQFPNYSSELNVNALLLGDSALYLCASSLGVAGGHEQFFGPGTRLTVL.

The CDR3 protein is CASTRRENSNQPQHF. The CDR3 nucleotides read TGTGCCAGCACCCGTAGGGAGAATAGCAATCAGCCCCAGCATTTT. The V and J genes are TRBV2 and TRBJ1-5; D gene ambiguous. The CDR3 has 15 amino acids. V lost 7 bases and J 0 bases, leaving 13 bases between the germline ends. Germline V CDR1 and CDR2: SNHLY, FYNNEI.